The TCR beta chain described here comes from a study of spatial heterogeneity in lung cancer. Study at large: Detection consistently yielded more beta chains than alpha chains. General study results and limits: Alpha and beta chain coverage of tumor T cells was estimated at about 7% and 13%, respectively. Tumoral mutation counts were tracked by counts of expanded intratumoral alpha and beta TCRs.

As to time point: sample taken at primary tumor resection. Donors were approximately 70 untreated early-stage non-small cell lung cancer patients. Notes on this clonotype: Its matching antigen is unknown.

Every TCR cDNA molecule bore its own unique molecular identifier. TCRdb itself ran the 5' RACE reads through MiXCR, one entry per CDR3 protein. The data show about 6,800 distinct CDR3 sequences, over 11% seen once. This CDR3 region has 17 residues. Germline values: CDR1 SGHAT, CDR2 FQNNGV. Losses at the gene ends were 5 bases for V and 5 bases for J; bases not matched to a gene: 16. This chain links TRBV11-2 with TRBJ1-1; 8 bases line up with TRBD1. Sequencing used lung tumor tissue, obtained at surgery. The receptor's source is a male donor with early-stage non-small cell lung cancer. CDR3 protein: CASSLTLSDRGKTEAFF. In nucleotides, the CDR3 is TGTGCCAGCAGCCTTACGTTAAGCGACAGGGGTAAAACTGAAGCTTTCTTT.